What follows are 22 T cell receptor beta chains derived from one specimen sequenced in a study of shared clonotypes between healthy human individuals. Generated by immunoSEQ multiplex PCR, the TCRdb table keeps only in-frame clones and is missing some. The profile covers over 2 million clones, with about 90% appearing a single time and roughly 0.34% taken by the ten largest. The sequencing input was naive CD4+ T cells from PBMCs. Documented subset: CD45RA+ positively selected. All receptors come from a man between 18 and 29 years old in good health. Some clones in this sample may be carry-over from other donors' samples.

To note about this clone: The same CDR3 can be traced to other DNA sequences in this sample. The chain links TRBV7-9 to TRBJ2-1; 11 nucleotides align to TRBD2. The CDR3 sequence is 15 residues long. Trimming cost V 4 bases and J 4 bases; bases outside gene matches: 3. Germline assignment: CDR1 SEHNR and CDR2 FQNEAQ (reference sequence). Written as DNA, the CDR3 is TGTGCCAGCAGCTCGGGACTAGCGGCTTACAATGAGCAGTTCTTC. The encoded protein is CASSSGLAAYNEQFF.

Regarding this clone: The same CDR3 also results from other DNA sequences found in this sample. The V and J genes are TRBV5-1 and TRBJ1-2; no clear D. In germline, CDR1 is SGHRS, CDR2 YFSETQ. This CDR3 is 14 amino acids long. V was trimmed by 0 bases and J by 1 base, leaving 7 bases between them. The CDR3 reads CASSLATSNYGYTF. CDR3 nucleotide sequence: TGCGCCAGCAGCTTGGCAACCAGTAACTATGGCTACACCTTC.

The chain recombines TRBV27 with TRBJ2-3, with TRBD1 as a possible D gene (6 bases). This CDR3 comprises 16 residues. V was shortened by 2 bases and J by 2 bases, with 14 bases between the two germline ends. The germline V gene has CDR1 MNHEY and CDR2 SMNVEV (reference sequence). The CDR3 loop reads CASSLRGQFSTDTQYF. CDR3 nucleotide sequence: TGTGCCAGCAGTTTACGTGGACAGTTCTCCACAGATACGCAGTATTTT.

The rearrangement uses TRBV5-1 and TRBJ2-2; no clear D gene. Germline V gene data show CDR1 as SGHRS and CDR2 as YFSETQ. The V end lost 1 base, the J end lost 1 base, and 11 bases lay between the germline ends. The CDR3 consists of 16 residues. In nucleotides, the CDR3 is TGCGCCAGCAGCTTGATAGCAGATAAGAACACCGGGGAGCTGTTTTTT. Protein product: CASSLIADKNTGELFF.

The rearrangement joins TRBV6-5 to TRBJ2-5; TRBD2 is a possible D gene (6 bases). Trimming took 11 bases from V and 0 from J, leaving 13 bases between them. The length of the CDR3 is 13 residues. Germline values: CDR1 MNHEY, CDR2 SVGAGI. In DNA form, the CDR3 reads TGTGCCTCGGCCGGAGGGTACCAAGAGACCCAGTACTTC. This codes for CASAGGYQETQYF.

The chain employs TRBV7-3 and TRBJ2-2; D not certain. Germline CDR1 reads SGHTA; CDR2 reads FQGTGA. CDR3 length: 16 residues. V lost 2 bases, J lost 0 bases, and 10 bases lay in between. CDR3: CASSLFGPANTGELFF. The CDR3 DNA sequence: TGTGCCAGCAGCTTATTCGGTCCCGCGAACACCGGGGAGCTGTTTTTT.

The rearrangement links TRBV19 to TRBJ1-1; TRBD1 matches at 7 bases. Germline V gene data show CDR1 as LNHDA and CDR2 as SQIVND (reference sequence). Trimming took 4 bases from V and 1 from J; bases not matched to a gene: 3. This CDR3 has 14 amino acids. CDR3 in DNA: TGTGCCAGTAGTAGGACAGGCCCGAACACTGAAGCTTTCTTT. This translates into CASSRTGPNTEAFF.

Concerning this clone itself: Additional DNA sequences in this sample encode the identical CDR3. This chain links TRBV9 with TRBJ2-2, with D unresolved. This CDR3 is 12 amino acids long. Trimming cost V 3 bases and J 3 bases, with 3 bases left between them. Germline V gives CDR1 SGDLS, CDR2 YYNGEE. The CDR3 reads CASSAYTGELFF. The CDR3 nucleotides read TGTGCCAGCAGCGCGTACACCGGGGAGCTGTTTTTT.

The V gene is TRBV7-2, the J gene TRBJ2-7; 11 bases map to TRBD1. This CDR3 contains 15 residues. The germline V gene has CDR1 SGHTA and CDR2 FQGNSA. J gave up 2 bases and V 4 bases, and 4 bases lay outside the gene matches. This CDR3 is CASSSGQGGTYEQYF. The CDR3 nucleotides read TGTGCCAGCAGCTCGGGACAGGGGGGGACCTACGAGCAGTACTTC.

The V and J genes are TRBV5-6 and TRBJ2-5; TRBD2 aligns across 9 bases. V dropped 4 bases and J dropped 5; count of bases not matched to a gene: 12. Germline CDR1 SGHDT, CDR2 YYEEEE. The CDR3 covers 16 residues. The CDR3, as DNA: TGTGCCAGCAGCCCCCACGTGGCTAGCGGGGTCGAGACCCAGTACTTC. The encoded protein is CASSPHVASGVETQYF. The variable domain in full, with the rest retrieved from reference TRBV5-6 and TRBJ2-5, is DAGVTQSPTHLIKTRGQQVTLRCSPKSGHDTVSWYQQALGQGPQFIFQYYEEEERQRGNFPDRFSGHQFPNYSSELNVNALLLGDSALYLCASSPHVASGVETQYFGPGTRLLVL.

The genes are TRBV6-6 and TRBJ2-1; 7 positions agree with TRBD2. Germline V lookup: CDR1 MNHNY, CDR2 SVGAGI (reference sequence). The CDR3 length is 14 residues. V gave up 8 bases and J gave up 8 bases; unmatched junction bases: 12. As DNA, the CDR3 is TGTGCCAGCTCGAGGGGCGGGAGAAGCTATGAGCAGTTCTTC. This gives the protein CASSRGGRSYEQFF.

The rearrangement joins TRBV18 to TRBJ1-2; a weak D match, TRBD1 (6 bases). V was pared by 3 bases and J by 0 bases, with 14 bases between. Looked up from germline, CDR1 is KGHSH and CDR2 is LQKENI. The CDR3 totals 16 residues. CDR3 loop: CASSPRQEPTNYGYTF. The CDR3 coding sequence is TGTGCCAGCTCACCTCGACAGGAGCCCACTAACTATGGCTACACCTTC.

V and J are TRBV10-3 and TRBJ1-6; unclear D gene. The CDR3 has 14 residues. Trimming cost V 5 bases and J 9 bases, with 14 bases left between them. CDR1 and CDR2 from the germline V gene are ENHRY and SYGVKD. The CDR3 loop reads CAISPQLDGSPLHF. CDR3 in DNA: TGTGCCATCAGTCCTCAACTCGATGGTTCACCCCTCCACTTT.

V usage is TRBV5-6 and J usage is TRBJ2-2; unclear D gene. The length of the CDR3 is 12 residues. Trimming left V 0 bases short and J 10 bases short, with 7 bases between. Germline assignment: CDR1 SGHDT and CDR2 YYEEEE. This chain's CDR3 is CASSLAIEELFF. DNA for the CDR3: TGTGCCAGCAGCTTGGCCATCGAGGAGCTGTTTTTT.

The gene calls are TRBV7-9 and TRBJ1-2; the D is unclear. Trimming shortened V by 3 bases and J by 4 bases, and 9 bases separated the two germline ends. The germline gives CDR1 SEHNR, CDR2 FQNEAQ (reference sequence). CDR3 length: 13 amino acids. This CDR3 reads CASSFEGPYGYTF. The CDR3 region has the DNA TGTGCCAGCAGCTTTGAAGGGCCCTATGGCTACACCTTC.

J is TRBJ2-5 and V is TRBV7-9; no clear D gene. V lost 5 bases and J 5 bases, leaving 9 bases between the germline ends. CDR1 and CDR2 from the germline V gene are SEHNR and FQNEAQ (reference sequence). CDR3 size: 12 residues. The CDR3 nucleotides are TGTGCCAGCAGCCCCTCAGCGGAGACCCAGTACTTC. It specifies CASSPSAETQYF.

The rearrangement joins TRBV27 to TRBJ2-3, with D uncertain. V was shortened by 2 bases and J by 4 bases, with 4 bases between the two germline ends. CDR1 MNHEY and CDR2 SMNVEV come from the germline V gene (reference sequence). This CDR3 region has 12 residues. The CDR3 DNA reads as TGTGCCAGCAGTTTAAGGCCAGATACGCAGTATTTT. This sequence encodes CASSLRPDTQYF.

The chain couples TRBV6-5 to TRBJ2-6; D uncertain. There are 14 residues in the CDR3. Germline loops: CDR1 MNHEY, CDR2 SVGAGI. Trimming left V 4 bases short and J 3 bases short, with 7 bases between. The CDR3 loop is CASSSRNGANVLTF. The CDR3 bases are TGTGCCAGCAGTTCAAGAAATGGGGCCAACGTCCTGACTTTC.

The V and J genes are TRBV7-9 and TRBJ2-5; TRBD2 aligns across 14 bases. The junction had 10 bases not matched to a gene; V was cut back by 2 bases and J by 2 bases. In germline, CDR1 is SEHNR, CDR2 FQNEAQ (reference sequence). The length of the CDR3 is 19 residues. The CDR3 DNA follows: TGTGCCAGCAGCTTAAGACTAGCGGGAGGGCCGAAGGCTCAAGAGACCCAGTACTTC. It codes for CASSLRLAGGPKAQETQYF.

The chain has TRBV5-4 and TRBJ2-3, with TRBD2 matching over 9 bases. CDR1 SGHNT and CDR2 YYREEE come from the germline V gene (reference sequence). CDR3 length: 15 amino acids. V was pared by 6 bases and J by 2 bases, with 7 bases of the junction left unmatched. This chain's CDR3 is CASTQTSGTTDTQYF. The CDR3 nucleotides read TGTGCCAGCACCCAGACTAGCGGTACCACAGATACGCAGTATTTT. The full variable domain, with the rest looked up from reference TRBV5-4 and TRBJ2-3, is ETGVTQSPTHLIKTRGQQVTLRCSSQSGHNTVSWYQQALGQGPQFIFQYYREEENGRGNFPPRFSGLQFPNYSSELNVNALELDDSALYLCASTQTSGTTDTQYFGPGTRLTVL.

This chain connects TRBV19 to TRBJ2-7, with D possibly being TRBD1 (6 bases). V lost 4 bases and J lost 2, with 15 bases in between. Germline values: CDR1 LNHDA, CDR2 SQIVND (reference sequence). The CDR3 consists of 15 residues. The CDR3 here is CASSSATGIAYEQYF. The CDR3 nucleotides are TGTGCCAGTAGTAGCGCGACAGGCATTGCCTACGAGCAGTACTTC. Filled out from reference TRBV19 and TRBJ2-7, the complete variable domain reads DGGITQSPKYLFRKEGQNVTLSCEQNLNHDAMYWYRQDPGQGLRLIYYSQIVNDFQKGDIAEGYSVSREKKESFPLTVTSAQKNPTAFYLCASSSATGIAYEQYFGPGTRLTVT.

The chain carries TRBV19 and TRBJ2-1; tentative D call: TRBD2 (6 bases). V lost 6 bases, J lost 7 bases, and 19 bases lay in between. Germline V gene lookup returns CDR1 LNHDA and CDR2 SQIVND (reference sequence). The CDR3 is 15 residues long. CDR3 loop: CASRTFGGGRNEQFF. The CDR3 nucleotides are TGTGCCAGTAGGACCTTCGGGGGAGGACGGAATGAGCAGTTCTTC. Based on the CDR3 plus reference TRBV19 and TRBJ2-1, the full variable domain is DGGITQSPKYLFRKEGQNVTLSCEQNLNHDAMYWYRQDPGQGLRLIYYSQIVNDFQKGDIAEGYSVSREKKESFPLTVTSAQKNPTAFYLCASRTFGGGRNEQFFGPGTRLTVL.